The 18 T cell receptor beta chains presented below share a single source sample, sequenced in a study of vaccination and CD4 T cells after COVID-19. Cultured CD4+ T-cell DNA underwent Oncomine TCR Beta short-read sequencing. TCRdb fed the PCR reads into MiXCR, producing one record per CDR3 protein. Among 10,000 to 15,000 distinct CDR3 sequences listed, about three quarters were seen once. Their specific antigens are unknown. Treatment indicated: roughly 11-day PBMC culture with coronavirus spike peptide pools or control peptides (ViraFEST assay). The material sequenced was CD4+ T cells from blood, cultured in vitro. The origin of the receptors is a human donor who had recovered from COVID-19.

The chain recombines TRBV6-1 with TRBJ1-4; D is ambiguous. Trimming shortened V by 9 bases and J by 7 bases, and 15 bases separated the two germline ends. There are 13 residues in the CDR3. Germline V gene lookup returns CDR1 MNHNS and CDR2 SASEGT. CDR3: CASGEGFAEKLFF. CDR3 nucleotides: TGTGCCAGTGGGGAAGGATTTGCTGAAAAACTGTTTTTT.

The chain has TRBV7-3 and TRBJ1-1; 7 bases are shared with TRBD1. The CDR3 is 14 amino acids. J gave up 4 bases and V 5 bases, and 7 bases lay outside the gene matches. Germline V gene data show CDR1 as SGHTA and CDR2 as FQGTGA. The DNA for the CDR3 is TGTGCCAGCAGCGGGGCAGGGGGAGGCACTGAAGCTTTCTTT. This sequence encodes CASSGAGGGTEAFF.

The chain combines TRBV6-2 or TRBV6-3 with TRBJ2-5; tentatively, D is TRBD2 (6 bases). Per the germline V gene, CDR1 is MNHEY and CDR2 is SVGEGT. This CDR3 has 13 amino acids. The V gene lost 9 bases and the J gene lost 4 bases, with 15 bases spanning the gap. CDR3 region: CASGGLGPETQYF. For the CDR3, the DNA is TGTGCCAGTGGGGGGTTGGGACCAGAGACCCAGTACTTC.

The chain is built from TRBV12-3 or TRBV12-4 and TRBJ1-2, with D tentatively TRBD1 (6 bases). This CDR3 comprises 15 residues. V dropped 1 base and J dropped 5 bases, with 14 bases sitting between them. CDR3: CASSLERGPKYGYTF. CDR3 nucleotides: TGTGCCAGCAGTTTAGAGCGGGGGCCGAAGTATGGCTACACCTTC.

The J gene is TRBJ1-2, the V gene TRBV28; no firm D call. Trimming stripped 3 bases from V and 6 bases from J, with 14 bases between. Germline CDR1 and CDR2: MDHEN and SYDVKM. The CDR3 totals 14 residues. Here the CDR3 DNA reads TGTGCCAGCAGTTTGGGCGGCCGTCGGGATGGCTACACCTTC. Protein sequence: CASSLGGRRDGYTF.

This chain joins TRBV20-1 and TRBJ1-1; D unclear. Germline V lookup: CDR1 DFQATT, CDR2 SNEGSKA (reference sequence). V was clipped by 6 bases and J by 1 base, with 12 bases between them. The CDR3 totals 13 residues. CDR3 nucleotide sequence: TGCAGTGCCCCCGCGGGGTGGAACACTGAAGCTTTCTTT. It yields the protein CSAPAGWNTEAFF.

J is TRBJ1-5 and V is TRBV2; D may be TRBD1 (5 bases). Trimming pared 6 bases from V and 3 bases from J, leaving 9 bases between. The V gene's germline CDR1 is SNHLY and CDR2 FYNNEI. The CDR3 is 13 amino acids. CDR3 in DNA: TGTGCCAGCAGGAGGGACCTCAATCAGCCCCAGCATTTT. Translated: CASRRDLNQPQHF. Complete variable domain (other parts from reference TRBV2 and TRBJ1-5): EPEVTQTPSHQVTQMGQEVILRCVPISNHLYFYWYRQILGQKVEFLVSFYNNEISEKSEIFDDQFSVERPDGSNFTLKIRSTKLEDSAMYFCASRRDLNQPQHFGDGTRLSIL.

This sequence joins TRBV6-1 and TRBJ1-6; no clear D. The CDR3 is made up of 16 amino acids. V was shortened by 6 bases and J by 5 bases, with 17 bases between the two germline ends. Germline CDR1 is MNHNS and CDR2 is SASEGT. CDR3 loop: CASRPFRGIHNSPLHF. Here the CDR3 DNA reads TGTGCCAGCAGACCTTTCCGAGGGATCCATAATTCACCCCTCCACTTT.

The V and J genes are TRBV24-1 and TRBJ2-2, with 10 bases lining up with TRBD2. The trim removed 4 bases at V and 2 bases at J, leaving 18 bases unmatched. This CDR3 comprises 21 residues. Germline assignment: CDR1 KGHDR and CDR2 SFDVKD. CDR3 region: CATSERRTYTTSGSNTGELFF. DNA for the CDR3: TGTGCCACCAGTGAGCGTAGGACCTATACGACTAGCGGGTCAAACACCGGGGAGCTGTTTTTT.

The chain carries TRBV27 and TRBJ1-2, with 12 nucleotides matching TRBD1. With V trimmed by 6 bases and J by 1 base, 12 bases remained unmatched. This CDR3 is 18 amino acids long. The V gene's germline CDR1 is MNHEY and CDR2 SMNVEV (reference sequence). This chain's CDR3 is CASSPSRDRGQVNYGYTF. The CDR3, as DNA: TGTGCCAGCAGCCCCTCCAGGGACAGGGGGCAAGTTAACTATGGCTACACCTTC.

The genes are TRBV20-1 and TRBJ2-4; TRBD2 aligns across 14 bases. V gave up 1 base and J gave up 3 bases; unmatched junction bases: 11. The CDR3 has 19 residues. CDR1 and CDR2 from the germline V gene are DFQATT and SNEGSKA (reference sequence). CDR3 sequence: CSARGGGLAGVSVKNIQYF. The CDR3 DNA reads TGCAGTGCTAGAGGTGGGGGACTAGCGGGAGTGAGTGTCAAAAACATTCAGTACTTC.

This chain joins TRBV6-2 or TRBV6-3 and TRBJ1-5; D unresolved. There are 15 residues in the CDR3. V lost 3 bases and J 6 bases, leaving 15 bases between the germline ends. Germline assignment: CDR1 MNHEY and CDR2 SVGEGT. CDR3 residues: CASSYEYIWAQPQHF. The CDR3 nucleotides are TGTGCCAGCAGTTATGAGTACATATGGGCTCAGCCCCAGCATTTT.

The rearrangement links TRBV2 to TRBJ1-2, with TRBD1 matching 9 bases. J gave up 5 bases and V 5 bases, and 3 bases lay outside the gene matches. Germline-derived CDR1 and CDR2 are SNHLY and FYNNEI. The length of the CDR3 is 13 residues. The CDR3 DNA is TGTGCCAGCAGTTTAGACAGGGGGTATGGCTACACCTTC. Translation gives CASSLDRGYGYTF.

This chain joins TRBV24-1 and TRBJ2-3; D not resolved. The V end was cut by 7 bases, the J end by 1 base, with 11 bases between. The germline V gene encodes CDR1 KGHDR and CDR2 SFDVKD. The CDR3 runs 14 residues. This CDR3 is CATRGTVGTDTQYF. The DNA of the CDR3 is TGTGCCACCAGGGGCACCGTTGGCACAGATACGCAGTATTTT.

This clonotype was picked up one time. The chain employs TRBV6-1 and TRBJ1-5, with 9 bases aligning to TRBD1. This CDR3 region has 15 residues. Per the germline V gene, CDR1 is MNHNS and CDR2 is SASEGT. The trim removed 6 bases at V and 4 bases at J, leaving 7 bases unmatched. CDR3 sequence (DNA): TGTGCCAGCAGCCTCGGACAGGGGAAGAATCAGCCCCAGCATTTT. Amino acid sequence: CASSLGQGKNQPQHF.

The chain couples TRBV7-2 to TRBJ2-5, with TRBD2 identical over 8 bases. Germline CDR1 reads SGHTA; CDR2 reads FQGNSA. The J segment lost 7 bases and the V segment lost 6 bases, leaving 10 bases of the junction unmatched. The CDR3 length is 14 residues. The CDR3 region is CASSPSGWDRTQYF. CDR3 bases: TGTGCCAGCAGTCCTAGCGGGTGGGATCGGACCCAGTACTTC. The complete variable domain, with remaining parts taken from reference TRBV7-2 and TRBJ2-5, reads GAGVSQSPSNKVTEKGKDVELRCDPISGHTALYWYRQSLGQGLEFLIYFQGNSAPDKSGLPSDRFSAERTGGSVSTLTIQRTQQEDSAVYLCASSPSGWDRTQYFGPGTRLLVL.

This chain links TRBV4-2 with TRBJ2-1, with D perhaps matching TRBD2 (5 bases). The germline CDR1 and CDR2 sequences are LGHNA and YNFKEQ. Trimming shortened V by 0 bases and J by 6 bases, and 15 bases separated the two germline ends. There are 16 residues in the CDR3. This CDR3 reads CASSQDWAERGNEQFF. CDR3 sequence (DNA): TGTGCCAGCAGCCAAGATTGGGCCGAACGGGGCAATGAGCAGTTCTTC.

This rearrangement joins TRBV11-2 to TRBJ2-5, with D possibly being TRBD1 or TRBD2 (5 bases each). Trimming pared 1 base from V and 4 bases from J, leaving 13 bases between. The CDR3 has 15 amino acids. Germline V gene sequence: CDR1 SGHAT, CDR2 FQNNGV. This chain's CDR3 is CASSLVSGTAETQYF. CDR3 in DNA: TGTGCCAGCAGCTTAGTTTCGGGGACCGCAGAGACCCAGTACTTC.